This TCR beta chain appears in the sequencing data of a study of Graves' ophthalmopathy and Graves' hyperthyroidism. Study-wide context: Samples of peripheral blood were obtained at initial diagnosis, prior to treatment of any kind. General observations from the study: As the model predicted ophthalmopathy progression, it achieved a sensitivity of 70% to 71% and a specificity of 72% to 80%.

The TCR beta CDR3 regions underwent amplification from RNA transcripts. Following a first-round RT-PCR that used HTBI primers, a second-round multiplex PCR was carried out. TCRdb recomputed calls from the multiplex PCR reads with MiXCR, one row per CDR3 protein. This sample has over 150,000 distinct CDR3 sequences; roughly 37% occur once, and the top ten carry about 5.8%. Those donors who had ophthalmopathy presented with moderate-to-severe activity, a CAS of ≥3, a NOSPECS of ≥4 and a duration under 3 months. Concerning this clonotype itself: Antigen: not known.

J was trimmed by 1 base and V by 6 bases; bases with no gene match: 3. The CDR3 sequence is 14 residues long. Looked up from germline, CDR1 is MNHEY and CDR2 is SVGEGT. Material: peripheral blood. V is TRBV6-2 or TRBV6-3 and J is TRBJ1-1; 9 nucleotides match TRBD1. This sequence was found in a woman aged 40 to 49 with Graves' ophthalmopathy. Here the CDR3 DNA reads TGTGCCAGCAGGGGACAGGGTTCGAACACTGAAGCTTTCTTT. Its protein product is CASRGQGSNTEAFF.